What follows are 3 T cell receptor beta chains derived from one specimen sequenced in a study of Ad26.COV2.S vaccination and SARS-CoV-2 variants. Treatment defined: roughly 18 received Ad26.COV2.S at low or high dose, single or two shots; 5 received placebo; per-sample allocation not given. Sampling was performed 63 days after the first vaccine or placebo injection. Assay used: immunoSEQ multiplex PCR; TCRdb lists only in-frame clones, some missing. Among under 500,000 clones, 92% were seen once, and the ten largest hold roughly 1.7%. The material sequenced was peripheral blood, taken in a trial of Ad26.COV2.S vaccine versus placebo. The receptors were sampled from a person aged 18-65 years who received the Ad26.COV2.S COVID-19 vaccine or a placebo.

The chain has TRBV6-5 and TRBJ2-5, with 10 nucleotides matching TRBD2. This CDR3 spans 15 amino acids. With V trimmed by 2 bases and J by 5 bases, 5 bases remained unmatched. Germline assignment: CDR1 MNHEY and CDR2 SVGAGI. CDR3: CASSYQRGGFETQYF. The CDR3 coding sequence is TGTGCCAGCAGTTACCAGCGGGGGGGCTTTGAGACCCAGTACTTC.

The chain uses TRBV7-2 and TRBJ2-1; D is unclear. The CDR3 runs 13 residues. V gave up 3 bases and J gave up 5 bases, with 8 bases separating them. Germline CDR1 SGHTA, CDR2 FQGNSA. The CDR3 sequence is CASSFYHDNEQFF. As DNA, the CDR3 is TGTGCCAGCAGCTTTTACCATGACAATGAGCAGTTCTTC.

The rearrangement links TRBV30 to TRBJ2-7; 7 bases align to TRBD1. The trim removed 8 bases at V and 0 bases at J, leaving 7 bases unmatched. The CDR3 loop spans 13 amino acids. Germline V gene sequence: CDR1 GTSNPN, CDR2 SVGIG (reference sequence). CDR3 amino acids: CAVRDSSSYEQYF. The CDR3 DNA follows: TGTGCCGTCCGGGACAGCAGCTCCTACGAGCAGTACTTC.